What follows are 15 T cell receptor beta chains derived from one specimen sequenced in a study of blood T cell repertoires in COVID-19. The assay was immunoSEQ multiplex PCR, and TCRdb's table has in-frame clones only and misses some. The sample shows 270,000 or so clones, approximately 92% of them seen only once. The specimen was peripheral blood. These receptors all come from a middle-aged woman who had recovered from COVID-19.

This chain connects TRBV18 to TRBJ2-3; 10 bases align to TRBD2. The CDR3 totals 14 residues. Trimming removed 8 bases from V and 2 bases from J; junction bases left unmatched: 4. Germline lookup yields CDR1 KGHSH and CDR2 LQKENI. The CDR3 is CASILAGTTDTQYF. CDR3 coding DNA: TGTGCCAGCATACTAGCGGGGACCACAGATACGCAGTATTTT.

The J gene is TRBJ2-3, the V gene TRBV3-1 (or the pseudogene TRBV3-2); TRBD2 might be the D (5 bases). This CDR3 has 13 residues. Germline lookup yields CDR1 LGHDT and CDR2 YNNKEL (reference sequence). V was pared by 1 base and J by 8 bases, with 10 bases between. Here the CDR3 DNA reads TGTGCCAGCAGCCAAGTGCGGGCTGGTACGCAGTATTTT. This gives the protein CASSQVRAGTQYF.

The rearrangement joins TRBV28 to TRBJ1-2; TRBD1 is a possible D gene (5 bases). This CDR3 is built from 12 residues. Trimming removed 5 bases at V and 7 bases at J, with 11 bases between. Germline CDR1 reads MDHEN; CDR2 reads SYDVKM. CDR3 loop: CASSQHRLGYTF. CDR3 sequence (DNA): TGTGCCAGCAGTCAACACAGGCTTGGCTACACCTTC.

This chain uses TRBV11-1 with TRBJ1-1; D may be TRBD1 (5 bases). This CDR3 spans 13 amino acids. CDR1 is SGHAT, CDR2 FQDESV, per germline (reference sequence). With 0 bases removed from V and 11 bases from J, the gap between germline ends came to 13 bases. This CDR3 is CASSLARDRGAFF. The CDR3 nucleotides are TGTGCCAGCAGCTTAGCGCGGGATCGGGGGGCTTTCTTT.

The CDR3 DNA reads TGTGCCAGCAGCTCCCCTCCCGTATTCGATGAGCAGTTCTTC. Protein product: CASSSPPVFDEQFF. The chain combines TRBV11-2 with TRBJ2-1; D not resolved. The CDR3 runs 14 residues. Trimming left V 4 bases short and J 8 bases short, with 15 bases between. Germline V gives CDR1 SGHAT, CDR2 FQNNGV.

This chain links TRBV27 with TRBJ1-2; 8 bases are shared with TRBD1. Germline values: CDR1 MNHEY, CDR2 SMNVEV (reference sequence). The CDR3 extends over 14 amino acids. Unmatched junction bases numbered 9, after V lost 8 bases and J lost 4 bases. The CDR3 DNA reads TGTGCCAGCTCGCCGGACAGGGTTGCCTATGGCTACACCTTC. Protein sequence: CASSPDRVAYGYTF.

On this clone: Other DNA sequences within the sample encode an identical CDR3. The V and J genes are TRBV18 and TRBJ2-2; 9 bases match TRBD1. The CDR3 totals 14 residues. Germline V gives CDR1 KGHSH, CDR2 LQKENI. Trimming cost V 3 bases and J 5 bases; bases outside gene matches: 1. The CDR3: CASSPGQGTGELFF. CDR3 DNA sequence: TGTGCCAGCTCACCCGGACAGGGGACCGGGGAGCTGTTTTTT.

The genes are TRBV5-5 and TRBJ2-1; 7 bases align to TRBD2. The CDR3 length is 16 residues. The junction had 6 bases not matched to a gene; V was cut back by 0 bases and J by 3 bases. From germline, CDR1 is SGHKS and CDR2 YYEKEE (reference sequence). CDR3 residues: CASSLDPGLIYNEQFF. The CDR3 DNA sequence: TGTGCCAGCAGCTTGGATCCGGGACTAATCTACAATGAGCAGTTCTTC.

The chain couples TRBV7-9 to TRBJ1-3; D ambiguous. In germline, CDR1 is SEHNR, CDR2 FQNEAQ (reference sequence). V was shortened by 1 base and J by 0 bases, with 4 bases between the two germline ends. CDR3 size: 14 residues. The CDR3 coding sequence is TGTGCCAGCAGCTTAGAGAGCTCTGGAAACACCATATATTTT. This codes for CASSLESSGNTIYF. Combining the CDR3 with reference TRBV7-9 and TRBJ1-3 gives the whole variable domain DTGVSQNPRHKITKRGQNVTFRCDPISEHNRLYWYRQTLGQGPEFLTYFQNEAQLEKSRLLSDRFSAERPKGSFSTLEIQRTEQGDSAMYLCASSLESSGNTIYFGEGSWLTVV.

The CDR3 sequence is CASSLGLGGTSGQETQYF. CDR3 sequence (DNA): TGTGCCAGCAGCTTGGGGCTTGGTGGGACTAGCGGCCAAGAGACCCAGTACTTC. The rearrangement uses TRBV5-5 and TRBJ2-5; 11 bases are a match to TRBD2. Germline CDR1 SGHKS, CDR2 YYEKEE (reference sequence). The CDR3 length is 18 residues. Trimming cost V 0 bases and J 1 base; bases outside gene matches: 8.

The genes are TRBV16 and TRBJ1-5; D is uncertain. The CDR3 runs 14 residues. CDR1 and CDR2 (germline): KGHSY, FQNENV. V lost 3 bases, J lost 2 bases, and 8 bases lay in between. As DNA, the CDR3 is TGTGCCAGCAGCCAGTGGCAGGGCAATCAGCCCCAGCATTTT. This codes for CASSQWQGNQPQHF. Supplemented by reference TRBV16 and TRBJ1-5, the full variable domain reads GEEVAQTPKHLVRGEGQKAKLYCAPIKGHSYVFWYQQVLKNEFKFLISFQNENVFDETGMPKERFSAKCLPNSPCSLEIQATKLEDSAVYFCASSQWQGNQPQHFGDGTRLSIL.

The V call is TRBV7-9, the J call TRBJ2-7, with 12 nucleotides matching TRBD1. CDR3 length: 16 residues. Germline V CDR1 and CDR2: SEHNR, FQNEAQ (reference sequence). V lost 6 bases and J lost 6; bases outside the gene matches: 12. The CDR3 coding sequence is TGTGCCAGCAGTTTTACCGCCGGGACAGGGGGCGGCGAGCAGTACTTC. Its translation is CASSFTAGTGGGEQYF.

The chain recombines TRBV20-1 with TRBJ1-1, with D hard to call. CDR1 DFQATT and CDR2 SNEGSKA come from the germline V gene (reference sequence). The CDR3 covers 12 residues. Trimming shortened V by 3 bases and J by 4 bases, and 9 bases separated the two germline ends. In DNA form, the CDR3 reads TGCAGTGCTAGTTCGGGGTTCACTGAAGCTTTCTTT. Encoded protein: CSASSGFTEAFF.

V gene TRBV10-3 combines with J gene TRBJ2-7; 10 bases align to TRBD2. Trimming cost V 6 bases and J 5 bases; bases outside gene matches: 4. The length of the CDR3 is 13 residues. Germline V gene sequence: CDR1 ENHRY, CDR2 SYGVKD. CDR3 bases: TGTGCCATCAGGGGGACTAGCGAGGACGAGCAGTACGTC. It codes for CAIRGTSEDEQYV.

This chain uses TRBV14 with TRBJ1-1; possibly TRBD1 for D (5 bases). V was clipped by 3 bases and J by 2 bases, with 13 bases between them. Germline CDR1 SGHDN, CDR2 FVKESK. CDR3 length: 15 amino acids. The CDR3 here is CASSQLRGRNTEAFF. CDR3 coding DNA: TGTGCCAGCAGCCAGCTCCGGGGGAGAAACACTGAAGCTTTCTTT. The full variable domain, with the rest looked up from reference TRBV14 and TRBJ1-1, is EAGVTQFPSHSVIEKGQTVTLRCDPISGHDNLYWYRRVMGKEIKFLLHFVKESKQDESGMPNNRFLAERTGGTYSTLKVQPAELEDSGVYFCASSQLRGRNTEAFFGQGTRLTVV.